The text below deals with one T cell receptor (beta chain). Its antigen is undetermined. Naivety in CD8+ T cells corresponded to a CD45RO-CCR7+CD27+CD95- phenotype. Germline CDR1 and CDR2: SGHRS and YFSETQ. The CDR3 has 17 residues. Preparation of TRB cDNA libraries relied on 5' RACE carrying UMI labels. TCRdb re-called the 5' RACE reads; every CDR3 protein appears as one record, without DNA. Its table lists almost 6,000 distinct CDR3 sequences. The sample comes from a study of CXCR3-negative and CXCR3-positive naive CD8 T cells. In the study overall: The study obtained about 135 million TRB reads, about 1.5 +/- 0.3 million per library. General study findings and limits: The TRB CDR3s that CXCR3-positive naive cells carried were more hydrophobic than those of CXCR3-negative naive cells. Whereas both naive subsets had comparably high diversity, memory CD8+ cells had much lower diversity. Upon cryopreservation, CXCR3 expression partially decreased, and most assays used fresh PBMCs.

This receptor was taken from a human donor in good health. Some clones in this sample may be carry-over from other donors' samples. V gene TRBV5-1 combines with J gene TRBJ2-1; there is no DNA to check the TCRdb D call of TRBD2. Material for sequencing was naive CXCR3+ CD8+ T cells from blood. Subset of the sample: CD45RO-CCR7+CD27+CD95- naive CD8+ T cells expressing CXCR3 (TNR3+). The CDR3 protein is CASSLAFGTSGSDEQFF.